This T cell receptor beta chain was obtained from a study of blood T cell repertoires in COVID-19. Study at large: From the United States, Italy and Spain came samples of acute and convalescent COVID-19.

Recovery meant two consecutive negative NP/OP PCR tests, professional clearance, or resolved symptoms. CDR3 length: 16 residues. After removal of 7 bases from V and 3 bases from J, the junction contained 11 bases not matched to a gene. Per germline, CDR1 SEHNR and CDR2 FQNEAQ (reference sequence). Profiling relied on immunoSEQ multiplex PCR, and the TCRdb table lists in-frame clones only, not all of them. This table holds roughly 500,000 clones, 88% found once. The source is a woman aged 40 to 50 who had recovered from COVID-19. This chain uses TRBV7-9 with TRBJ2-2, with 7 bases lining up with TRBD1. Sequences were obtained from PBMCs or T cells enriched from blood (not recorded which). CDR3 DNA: TGTGCCAGCACCCACCGTAAGGGGGCGTACACCGGGGAGCTGTTTTTT. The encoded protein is CASTHRKGAYTGELFF.